The present TCR beta chain was sequenced within a study of blood T cell repertoires in COVID-19 (dated by TCRdb to about 2020). Describing the broader study: The collaborator samples originated in the United States, Italy and Spain and spanned the acute and convalescent phases of COVID-19. HLA class I and class II types, where available, came from metadata supplied by the sample provider rather than from assay-based typing. A freely available public database, intended as a resource for researchers studying the immune response to SARS-CoV-2, is where the repertoires were released. Sample metadata almost always included a de-identified subject ID, COVID-19 status, age in years and sex. The prospective study material was composed of cDNA or gDNA derived from T cells, B-cell-depleted T cells, or PBMCs. The dataset comprised deeply sampled blood TCRbeta repertoires from subjects exposed to, actively infected with, or recovered from COVID-19. The samples were drawn from the first 160 participants of the ongoing ImmuneRACE study and from 1,254 subjects provided by 6 global collaborators. General findings and caveats noted by the study authors: The amount of clinical and demographic metadata varied by source and participant and was provided uncurated.

Concerning this clone itself: Its antigen is currently not known. Per-base qualities were not stored, and no clone one base away is much larger.

TCRbeta CDR3 regions were amplified from genomic DNA using the immunoSEQ Assay, a bias-controlled multiplex PCR. Turning to the authors' computational methods: The number of nucleated cells in each sample was estimated by amplification of reference gene primers within the assay. To quantify the absolute abundance of each unique TCRbeta CDR3 rearrangement, sequence reads were collapsed and filtered. For each sample, productive Simpson clonality was calculated as the square root of Simpson's diversity index across productive rearrangements. TCRdb retrieved this table from immuneACCESS and kept in-frame rearrangements only. Not all clones are present; in checked studies, unresolved V genes account for under half, and no reason is known for the remainder. V, J and clone size are taken as reported in that table, and D and trimming were inferred from the DNA itself. The sample yields 300,000 to 350,000 clones; roughly 90% were counted once. The ten largest clones add up to 2% to 3% of the sample.

Collaborating institutions collected whole blood in K2EDTA tubes following their own protocols. For TCRbeta analysis, collaborator samples were shipped as frozen whole blood, as isolated PBMCs, or as DNA extracted from either sample type. V ends up 0 bases short and J 7 bases short, with an unmatched junction base count of 7. As encoded in the germline V gene, CDR1 is SGDLS while CDR2 is YYNGEE. From cysteine to phenylalanine, the CDR3 is 16 amino acids long. The DNA shown is the 48-base CDR3, in frame from base 1. Recombination connected TRBV9 to TRBJ1-2; TRBD1 aligns with 12 central bases. The specimen was peripheral blood. This receptor was identified in a man aged 18 to 29 with active or convalescent COVID-19. The CDR3: CASSVDSGTGGGGYTF. The DNA reads TGTGCCAGCAGCGTAGATTCCGGGACAGGGGGCGGTGGCTACACCTTC.